Listed here is a single T cell receptor beta chain. The entry originates in a study of blood T cell repertoires in COVID-19. Whole-study context: Samples representing acute and convalescent COVID-19 were sourced from the United States, Italy and Spain. Sample material is recorded as cDNA or gDNA derived from T cells, B-cell-depleted T cells, or PBMCs.

Authors' processing steps: By means of reference gene primer amplification, nucleated cell counts were estimated. Repertoires were generated with immunoSEQ multiplex PCR, while TCRdb's copy carries only in-frame clones and drops some. Clone size and V and J calls were adopted from that table, with D and trimming inferred from the DNA. Among roughly 70,000 clones listed, 80% were seen once. Germline V gene sequence: CDR1 SQVTM, CDR2 ANQGSEA. The CDR3 runs to 12 residues. Trimming removed 4 bases from V and 3 bases from J, with 7 bases in between. The clonotype originates from a man between 65 and 85 years old who had recovered from COVID-19. This rearrangement joins TRBV29-1 to TRBJ1-5, with a tentative D call TRBD1 (6 bases). Input material: peripheral blood. For the CDR3, the DNA is TGCAGCGTTGGGACAGACAATCAGCCCCAGCATTTT. Its translation: CSVGTDNQPQHF.